This is a list of T cell receptor beta chains from one sample in a study of shared clonotypes between healthy human individuals. The method was immunoSEQ multiplex PCR; TCRdb's version includes in-frame clones alone and lacks a portion of them. The data contain some 2 million clones, 85% to 95% of them singletons. Material for sequencing was naive CD8+ T cells sorted from blood. The receptors shown here come from a man aged 18 to 35 in good health. The conserved cysteine and the conserved F or W are not part of the CDR3 here. Each record gives: J gene, V gene, CDR3 protein.

j_gene: TRBJ2-3
v_gene: TRBV7-2
CDR3aa: ASSAAGTRGTDTQY

j_gene: TRBJ1-2
v_gene: TRBV7-2
CDR3aa: ASSLNPGQGAGGYT

j_gene: TRBJ2-7
v_gene: TRBV6-5
CDR3aa: ASSYGPEQY

j_gene: TRBJ1-6
v_gene: TRBV10-3
CDR3aa: AISELADNSPLH

j_gene: TRBJ2-7
v_gene: TRBV27
CDR3aa: ASSFDSPHEQY

j_gene: TRBJ2-3
v_gene: TRBV19
CDR3aa: ASSSLQGVIY

j_gene: TRBJ2-2
v_gene: TRBV2
CDR3aa: ASSDKFLVGELF

j_gene: TRBJ2-1
v_gene: TRBV11-1
CDR3aa: ASSLFPVDGLGEQF

j_gene: TRBJ1-1
v_gene: TRBV27
CDR3aa: ASSGQGDTEAF

j_gene: TRBJ2-6
v_gene: TRBV27
CDR3aa: ASSYTGGAGANVLT

j_gene: TRBJ2-1
v_gene: TRBV30
CDR3aa: AWSSVSYNEQF

j_gene: TRBJ2-2
v_gene: TRBV6-5
CDR3aa: ASTPGGTGELF

j_gene: TRBJ2-7
v_gene: TRBV6-1
CDR3aa: ASSEAGTGVNEQY

j_gene: TRBJ2-2
v_gene: TRBV7-2
CDR3aa: ASSLGYLTGELF

j_gene: TRBJ2-7
v_gene: TRBV27
CDR3aa: ASSFATSGYEQY

j_gene: TRBJ2-1
v_gene: TRBV4-1
CDR3aa: ASSQEDSSSYNEQF

j_gene: TRBJ2-2
v_gene: TRBV9
CDR3aa: ASSVTGGPPGELF